Listed below are T cell receptor beta chains from one sample, sequenced in a study of identical twins. TCRdb reprocessed the 5' RACE reads via MiXCR and lists one record per CDR3 protein. The sample lists 200,000 to 250,000 distinct CDR3 sequences, approximately 5.9% occurring once. These same data were also listed under a study on T cells expressing NK-cell markers.

The sequenced sample consisted of CD8+ T cells sorted from blood. The origin of the receptors is a woman under 30 in good health. CDR3s include the opening cysteine and the closing phenylalanine or tryptophan. A D gene is named only where the DNA matches it firmly. Some rows mark clone size as missing; the rest say once, few, many or name a class of expanded clone.

V,J,size,D,DNA,CDR3
TRBV6-1,TRBJ2-3,few,TRBD2,TGTGCCAGCAGTGATCCAGCGGGAGGGCCTAGAGATACGCAGTATTTT,CASSDPAGGPRDTQYF
TRBV27,TRBJ2-3,.,.,TGTGCCAGCAGTTATCGGGACCCAATAAATACGCAGTATTTT,CASSYRDPINTQYF
TRBV20-1,TRBJ2-1,.,.,TGCAGTGCTACTTACTTTCCTCACAGACTAGTTACGGAGTTCTTC,CSATYFPHRLVTEFF
TRBV7-9,TRBJ2-2,.,.,TGTGCCAGCAGCGGCCAAGGGGTAAAATCGAACACCGGGGAGCTGTTTTTT,CASSGQGVKSNTGELFF
TRBV27,TRBJ1-5,many,.,TGTGCCAGCAGGGGGCAGCAAAGCAATCAGCCCCAGCATTTT,CASRGQQSNQPQHF
TRBV5-6,TRBJ2-1,.,.,TGTGCCAGCAGCTTGGGTACGGGACACAATGAGCAGTTCTTC,CASSLGTGHNEQFF
TRBV6-2/TRBV6-3,TRBJ2-7,few,.,TGTGCCAGCAGCTCCGACAGGAGGAACGAGCAGTACTTC,CASSSDRRNEQYF
TRBV2,TRBJ1-2,.,.,TGTGCCAGCAGTCCGTCGGCAGGGACTAACTATGGCTACACCTTC,CASSPSAGTNYGYTF
TRBV11-2,TRBJ2-7,.,.,TGTGCCAGCAGCTCCACCGGGGTCTACTACGAGCAGTACTTC,CASSSTGVYYEQYF
TRBV24-1,TRBJ2-3,many,TRBD2,TGTGCCACCAGTGAAGCTAGCGGGGGCCGCGGAGATACGCAGTATTTT,CATSEASGGRGDTQYF
TRBV12-5,TRBJ1-5,many,.,TGTGCTAGTGGTTTACCCGGGAATCAGCCCCAGCATTTT,CASGLPGNQPQHF
TRBV11-2,TRBJ2-4,.,.,TGTGCCAGCAGCCCCGTTGCCGACATTCAGTACTTC,CASSPVADIQYF
TRBV5-1,TRBJ2-7,.,TRBD1,TGCGCCAGCAGCACGGGACAGACCTACGAGCAGTACTTC,CASSTGQTYEQYF
TRBV5-6,TRBJ2-7,.,.,TGTGCCAGCAGCTTCGGACATCTCGAGCAGTACTTC,CASSFGHLEQYF
TRBV5-1,TRBJ2-1,many,TRBD2,TGCGCCAGCAGCTTGGGGACTAGCGGGGGCGTTGAGCAGTTCTTC,CASSLGTSGGVEQFF
TRBV19,TRBJ2-2,.,.,TGTGCCTCAAGTAGTGGTCAGATCATCGGGGAGCTGTTTTTT,CASSSGQIIGELFF
TRBV6-5,TRBJ2-7,many,.,TGTGCCAGCAGTTACTCTCGGACGGCCTACGAGCAGTACTTC,CASSYSRTAYEQYF
TRBV12-3/TRBV12-4,TRBJ2-4,.,TRBD1,TGTGCCAGCTCGGGCGGGACAGGGACGGCCATTCAGTACTTC,CASSGGTGTAIQYF
TRBV9,TRBJ2-3,.,.,TGTGCCAGCAGCGTACGTCCGGGGGCCGGCACAGATACGCAGTATTTT,CASSVRPGAGTDTQYF
TRBV9,TRBJ1-1,few,.,TGTGCCAGCAGCGTAGATGAGGGAATGAACACTGAAGCTTTCTTT,CASSVDEGMNTEAFF
TRBV4-1,TRBJ2-1,few,TRBD2,TGCGCCAGCAGCCAAGACCCCGAAGCGGGAGTATTTAATAATGAGCAGTTCTTC,CASSQDPEAGVFNNEQFF
TRBV6-2/TRBV6-3,TRBJ2-3,.,TRBD2,TGTGCCAGCAGTTACTCCACGACTAGCGGGGGGGGCACGCCTTTCACAGATACGCAGTATTTT,CASSYSTTSGGGTPFTDTQYF
TRBV19,TRBJ2-1,few,.,TGTGCCAGTAGGCACGGTAGCTCCTACAATGAGCAGTTCTTC,CASRHGSSYNEQFF
TRBV12-3/TRBV12-4,TRBJ1-2,few,.,TGTGCCAGCAGTTTAGAACGCAGCTTCTATGGCTACACCTTC,CASSLERSFYGYTF
TRBV6-1,TRBJ2-7,few,.,TGTGCCACCTCCTACGAGCAGTACTTC,CATSYEQYF
TRBV15,TRBJ1-1,few,.,TGTGCCACCAGCCCCCAGGGGAACACTGAAGCTTTCTTT,CATSPQGNTEAFF
TRBV11-2,TRBJ2-2,many,.,TGTGCCAGCAGGGGTCAAACCGGGGAGCTGTTTTTT,CASRGQTGELFF
TRBV5-1,TRBJ2-7,many,TRBD1,TGCGCCAGCAGTCTTACGGCCCTGGGACAGGGTTTATACGAGCAGTACTTC,CASSLTALGQGLYEQYF
TRBV20-1,TRBJ2-2,.,.,TGCAGTACCCAGGGACTGCTCGCCGGGGAGCTGTTTTTT,CSTQGLLAGELFF
TRBV9,TRBJ2-1,many,.,TGTGCCAGCGGTATCCCTGAGCTATACAATGAGCAGTTCTTC,CASGIPELYNEQFF
TRBV12-3/TRBV12-4,TRBJ1-2,many,.,TGTGCCAGCAGCCCGGGCCCTGTTTATGGCTACACCTTC,CASSPGPVYGYTF
TRBV6-1,TRBJ1-2,few,.,TGTGCCAGCAGTGAAGCCGTGGGATCCTATGGCTACACCTTC,CASSEAVGSYGYTF
TRBV9,TRBJ1-2,.,TRBD1,TGTGCCAGCAGCGAGGCAGGGGGTTCCATTGGCTACACCTTC,CASSEAGGSIGYTF
TRBV27,TRBJ2-2,few,TRBD2,TGTGCCAGCAGTTACGGGACTAGCGGTGACACCGGGGAGCTGTTTTTT,CASSYGTSGDTGELFF
TRBV10-3,TRBJ2-7,many,.,TGTGCCATCAGCCAGGGTGACTACGAGCAGTACTTC,CAISQGDYEQYF
TRBV11-2,TRBJ2-7,few,.,TGTGCCAGCAGCCCAGGTGGTGGCGGGACACCCTATAGCGAGCAGTACTTC,CASSPGGGGTPYSEQYF
TRBV6-1,TRBJ2-1,many,.,TGTGCCAGCAGTGAAGAAACTGAGCAGTTCTTC,CASSEETEQFF
TRBV20-1,TRBJ2-7,.,TRBD2,TGCTGTGCTAGAGATCACGCGGGAGACTCCACCTACGAGCAGTACTTC,CCARDHAGDSTYEQYF
TRBV9,TRBJ2-2,few,.,TGTGCCAGCAGCGCAGTTCAGGGATTTACCGGGGAGCTGTTTTTT,CASSAVQGFTGELFF
TRBV20-1,TRBJ2-2,.,TRBD2,TGCAGTGCTGGCGGGGGCACCGGGGAGCTGTTTTTT,CSAGGGTGELFF
TRBV5-1,TRBJ2-2,.,.,TGCGCCAGCAGGCCCCCCCCCGGGTCGACGGGCGGGGAGCTGTTTTTT,CASRPPPGSTGGELFF
TRBV6-6,TRBJ2-1,many,.,TGTGCCAGCAGTCCCTCGAACGAGCAGTTCTTC,CASSPSNEQFF
TRBV7-9,TRBJ2-1,few,TRBD1,TGTGCCAGCAGCTTGGACAGGGAAGACAATGAGCAGTTCTTC,CASSLDREDNEQFF
TRBV20-1,TRBJ2-3,many,.,TGCAGTGCTCCCGACTCCCAAACTCGTTTATCACACACGCAGTATTTT,CSAPDSQTRLSHTQYF
TRBV19,TRBJ2-7,.,TRBD1,TGTGCCAGTAGTATTGCCGACAGGGGCTTAGACGAGCAGTACTTC,CASSIADRGLDEQYF
TRBV12-3/TRBV12-4,TRBJ2-7,few,TRBD1,TGTGCCAGCAGTATCCCGGGACAGGGTTTGTCACAGCAGTACTTC,CASSIPGQGLSQQYF
TRBV5-8,TRBJ2-3,.,.,TGTGCCAGCAGCCAAGGGAGTTCTCAGTCCACAGATACGCAGTATTTT,CASSQGSSQSTDTQYF
TRBV12-3/TRBV12-4,TRBJ2-7,many,.,TGTGCCAGCAGTTTTATAGCTTACGAGCAGTACTTC,CASSFIAYEQYF
TRBV2,TRBJ2-7,.,.,TGTGCCAGAGGATCTCCCAAAGAGTACGAGCAGTACTTC,CARGSPKEYEQYF
TRBV11-2,TRBJ1-1,few,.,TGTGCCAGCAGCCCGATGGGGGGCACTGAAGCTTTCTTT,CASSPMGGTEAFF
TRBV7-9,TRBJ2-7,.,TRBD2,TGTGCCAGCAGCCAAACTAGCGCCCGGATCTCCTACGAGCAGTACTTC,CASSQTSARISYEQYF